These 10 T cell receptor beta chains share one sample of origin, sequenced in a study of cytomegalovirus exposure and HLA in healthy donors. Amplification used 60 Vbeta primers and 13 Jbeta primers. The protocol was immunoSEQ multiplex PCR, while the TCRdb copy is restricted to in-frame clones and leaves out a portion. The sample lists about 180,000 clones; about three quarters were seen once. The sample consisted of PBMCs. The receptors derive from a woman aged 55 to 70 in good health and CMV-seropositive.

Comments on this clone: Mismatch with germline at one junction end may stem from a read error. CDR3 sequence reads: CASSRNAFSGANGLTF. DNA of the CDR3: TGTGCCAGCAGCCGAAACGCGTTCTCTGGGGCCAACGGCCTGACTTTC. The chain couples TRBV7-9 to TRBJ2-6; possibly TRBD1 for D (5 bases). The CDR3 length is 16 residues. CDR1 is SEHNR, CDR2 FQNEAQ, per germline (reference sequence).

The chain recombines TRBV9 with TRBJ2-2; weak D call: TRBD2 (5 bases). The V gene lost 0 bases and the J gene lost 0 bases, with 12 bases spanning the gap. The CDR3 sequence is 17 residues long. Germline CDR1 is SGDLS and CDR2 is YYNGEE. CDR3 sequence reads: CASSVVSTGSNTGELFF. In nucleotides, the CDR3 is TGTGCCAGCAGCGTAGTTAGTACGGGATCGAACACCGGGGAGCTGTTTTTT.

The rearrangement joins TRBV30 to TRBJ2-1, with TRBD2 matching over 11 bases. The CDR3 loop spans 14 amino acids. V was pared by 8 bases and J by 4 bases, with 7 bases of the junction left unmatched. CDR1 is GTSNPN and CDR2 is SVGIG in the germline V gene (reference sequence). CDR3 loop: CALRLAGMYNEQFF. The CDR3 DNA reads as TGTGCCCTAAGACTAGCGGGGATGTACAATGAGCAGTTCTTC.

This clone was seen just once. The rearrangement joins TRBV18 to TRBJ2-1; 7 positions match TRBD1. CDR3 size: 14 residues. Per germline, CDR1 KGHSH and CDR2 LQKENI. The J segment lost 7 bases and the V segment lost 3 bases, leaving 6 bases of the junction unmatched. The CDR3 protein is CASSPRQGWNEQFF. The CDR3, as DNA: TGTGCCAGCTCACCTCGACAGGGTTGGAATGAGCAGTTCTTC. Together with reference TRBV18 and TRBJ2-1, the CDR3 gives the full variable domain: NAGVMQNPRHLVRRRGQEARLRCSPMKGHSHVYWYRQLPEEGLKFMVYLQKENIIDESGMPKERFSAEFPKEGPSILRIQQVVRGDSAAYFCASSPRQGWNEQFFGPGTRLTVL.

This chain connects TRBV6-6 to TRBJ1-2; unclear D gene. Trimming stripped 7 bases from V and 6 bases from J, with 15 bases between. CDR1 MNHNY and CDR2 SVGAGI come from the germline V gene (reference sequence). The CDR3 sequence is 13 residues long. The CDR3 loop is CASTTRGSDGYTF. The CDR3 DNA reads TGTGCCAGCACCACACGAGGGAGCGATGGCTACACCTTC.

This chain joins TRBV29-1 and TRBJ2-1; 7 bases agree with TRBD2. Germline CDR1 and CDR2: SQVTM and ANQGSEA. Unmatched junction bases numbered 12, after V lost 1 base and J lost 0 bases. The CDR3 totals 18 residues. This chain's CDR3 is CSVEGLAKREGSYNEQFF. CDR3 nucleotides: TGCAGCGTTGAAGGGCTAGCGAAGCGGGAAGGCTCCTACAATGAGCAGTTCTTC.

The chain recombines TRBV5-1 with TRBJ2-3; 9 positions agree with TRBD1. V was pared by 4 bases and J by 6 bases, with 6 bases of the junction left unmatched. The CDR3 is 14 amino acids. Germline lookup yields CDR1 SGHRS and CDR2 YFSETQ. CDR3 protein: CASSPGQGSDTQYF. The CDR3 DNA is TGCGCCAGCAGCCCGGGACAGGGAAGCGATACGCAGTATTTT.

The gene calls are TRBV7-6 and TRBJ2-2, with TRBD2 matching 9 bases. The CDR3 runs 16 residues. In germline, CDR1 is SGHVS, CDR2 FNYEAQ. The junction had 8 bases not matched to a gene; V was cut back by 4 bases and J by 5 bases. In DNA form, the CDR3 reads TGTGCCAGCAGCTACGAAGCGGGAGGAGTTACCGGGGAGCTGTTTTTT. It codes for CASSYEAGGVTGELFF.

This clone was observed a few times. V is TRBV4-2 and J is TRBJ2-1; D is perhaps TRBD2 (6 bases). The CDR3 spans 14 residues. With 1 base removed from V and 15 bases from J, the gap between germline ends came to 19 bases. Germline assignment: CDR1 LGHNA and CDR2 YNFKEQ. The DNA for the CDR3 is TGTGCCAGCAGCCAAGGGCCCCGGGACTTCGGACGGTTCTTC. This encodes CASSQGPRDFGRFF.

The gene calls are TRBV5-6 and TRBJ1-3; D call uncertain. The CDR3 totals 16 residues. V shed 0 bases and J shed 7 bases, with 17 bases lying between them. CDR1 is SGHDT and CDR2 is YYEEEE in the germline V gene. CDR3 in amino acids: CASSLDGVLGSNTIYF. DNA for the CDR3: TGTGCCAGCAGCTTGGATGGGGTATTAGGGAGTAACACCATATATTTT.